This T cell receptor beta chain was sequenced during a study of cytomegalovirus exposure and HLA in healthy donors. Study results and limitations: What was likely a sequencing artifact was a cluster of highly shared sequence variants.

On this clone: Its matching antigen is unknown.

Deletions cut 5 bases from V and 3 bases from J, with 14 bases between. This CDR3 spans 14 amino acids. Germline-derived CDR1 and CDR2 are MNHEY and SVGAGI. Use of 60 Vbeta and 13 Jbeta primers characterized the PCR. Measured with immunoSEQ multiplex PCR; TCRdb has only the in-frame clones, and not every one. The table has some 200,000 clones, 82% seen once. This TCR came from a boy aged 2 to 10 in good health and CMV-seronegative. V is TRBV6-5 and J is TRBJ2-7; maybe TRBD1 (6 bases). Sequenced sample: PBMCs. CDR3 region: CASSPQGLDYEQYF. In DNA, the CDR3 is TGTGCCAGCAGTCCCCAGGGGCTAGACTACGAGCAGTACTTC.